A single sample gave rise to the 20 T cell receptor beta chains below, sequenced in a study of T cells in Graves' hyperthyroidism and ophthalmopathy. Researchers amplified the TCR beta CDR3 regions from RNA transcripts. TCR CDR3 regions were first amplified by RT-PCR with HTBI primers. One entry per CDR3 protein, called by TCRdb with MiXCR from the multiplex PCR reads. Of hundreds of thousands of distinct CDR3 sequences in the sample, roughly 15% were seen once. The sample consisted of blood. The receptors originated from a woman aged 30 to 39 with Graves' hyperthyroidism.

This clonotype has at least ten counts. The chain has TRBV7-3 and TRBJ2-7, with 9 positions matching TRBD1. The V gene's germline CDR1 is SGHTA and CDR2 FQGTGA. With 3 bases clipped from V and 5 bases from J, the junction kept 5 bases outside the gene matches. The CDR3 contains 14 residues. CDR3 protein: CASSLTGGRDEQYF. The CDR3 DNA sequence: TGTGCCAGCAGCTTGACAGGGGGTCGGGACGAGCAGTACTTC.

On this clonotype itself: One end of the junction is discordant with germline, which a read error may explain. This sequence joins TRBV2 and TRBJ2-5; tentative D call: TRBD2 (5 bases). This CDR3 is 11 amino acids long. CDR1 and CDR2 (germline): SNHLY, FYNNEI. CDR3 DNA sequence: TGTGCCAGCCGTGAAGAGGGAGTAGGTTACTTC. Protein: CASREEGVGYF.

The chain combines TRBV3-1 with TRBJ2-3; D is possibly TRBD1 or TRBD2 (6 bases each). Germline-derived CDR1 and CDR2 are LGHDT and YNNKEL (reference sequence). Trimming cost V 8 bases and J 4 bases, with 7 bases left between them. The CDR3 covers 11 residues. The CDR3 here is CASGGPDTQYF. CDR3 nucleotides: TGTGCCAGCGGGGGGCCAGATACGCAGTATTTT.

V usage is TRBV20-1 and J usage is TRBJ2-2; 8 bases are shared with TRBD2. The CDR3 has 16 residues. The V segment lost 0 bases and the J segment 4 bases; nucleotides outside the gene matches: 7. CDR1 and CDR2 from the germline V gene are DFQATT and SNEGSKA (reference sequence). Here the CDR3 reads CSAREGTRLFTGELFF. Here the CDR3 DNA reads TGCAGTGCTAGAGAGGGGACTAGATTATTCACCGGGGAGCTGTTTTTT.

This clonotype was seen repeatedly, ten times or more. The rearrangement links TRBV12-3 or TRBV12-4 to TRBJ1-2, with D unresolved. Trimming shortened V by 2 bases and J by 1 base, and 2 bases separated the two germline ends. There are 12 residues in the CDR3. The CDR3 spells CASSLHNYGYTF. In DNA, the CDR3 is TGTGCCAGCAGTTTACATAACTATGGCTACACCTTC.

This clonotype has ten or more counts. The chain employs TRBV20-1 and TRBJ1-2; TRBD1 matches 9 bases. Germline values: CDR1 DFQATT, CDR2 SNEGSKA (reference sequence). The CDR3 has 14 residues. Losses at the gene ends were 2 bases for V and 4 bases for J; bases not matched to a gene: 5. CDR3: CSARPPGQGYGYTF. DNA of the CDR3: TGCAGTGCTAGACCGCCGGGACAGGGCTATGGCTACACCTTC.

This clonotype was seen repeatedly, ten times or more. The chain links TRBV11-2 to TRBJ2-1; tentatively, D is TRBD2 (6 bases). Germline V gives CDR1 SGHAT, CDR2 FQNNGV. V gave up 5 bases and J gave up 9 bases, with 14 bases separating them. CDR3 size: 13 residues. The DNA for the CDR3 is TGTGCCAGCAGCCGAACTAGCTCCGGTGAGCAGTTCTTC. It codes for CASSRTSSGEQFF.

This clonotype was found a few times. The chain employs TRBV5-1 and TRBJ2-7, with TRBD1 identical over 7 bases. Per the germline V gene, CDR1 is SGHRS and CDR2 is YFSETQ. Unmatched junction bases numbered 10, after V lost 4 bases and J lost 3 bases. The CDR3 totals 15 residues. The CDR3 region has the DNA TGCGCCAGCAGCCGCGAAGGGACAGACAGCTACGAGCAGTACTTC. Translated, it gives CASSREGTDSYEQYF.

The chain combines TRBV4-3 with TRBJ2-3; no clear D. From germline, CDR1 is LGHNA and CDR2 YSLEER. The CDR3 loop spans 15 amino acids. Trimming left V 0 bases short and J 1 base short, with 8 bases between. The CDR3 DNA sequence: TGCGCCAGCAGCCAAGATCAGGTGGGCACAGATACGCAGTATTTT. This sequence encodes CASSQDQVGTDTQYF.

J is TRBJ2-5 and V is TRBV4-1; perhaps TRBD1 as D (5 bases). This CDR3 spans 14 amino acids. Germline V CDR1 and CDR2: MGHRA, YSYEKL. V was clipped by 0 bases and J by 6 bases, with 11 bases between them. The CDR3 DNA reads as TGCGCCAGCAGCCAAGAAGGGGCAGTAAAGACCCAGTACTTC. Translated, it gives CASSQEGAVKTQYF.

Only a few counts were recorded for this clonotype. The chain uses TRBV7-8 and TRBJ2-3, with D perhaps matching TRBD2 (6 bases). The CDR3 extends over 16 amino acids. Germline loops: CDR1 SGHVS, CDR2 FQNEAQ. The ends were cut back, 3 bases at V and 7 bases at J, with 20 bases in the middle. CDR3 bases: TGTGCCAGCAGCTTGATGGGAGCGGGCGCCGCTTATACGCAGTATTTT. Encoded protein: CASSLMGAGAAYTQYF.

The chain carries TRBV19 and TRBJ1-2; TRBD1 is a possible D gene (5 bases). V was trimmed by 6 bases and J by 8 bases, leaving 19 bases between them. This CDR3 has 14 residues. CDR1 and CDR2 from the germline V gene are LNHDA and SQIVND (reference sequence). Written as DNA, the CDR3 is TGTGCCAGTAGCCAGGGTTTTCTCCTAGGCGGCTACACCTTC. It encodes CASSQGFLLGGYTF.

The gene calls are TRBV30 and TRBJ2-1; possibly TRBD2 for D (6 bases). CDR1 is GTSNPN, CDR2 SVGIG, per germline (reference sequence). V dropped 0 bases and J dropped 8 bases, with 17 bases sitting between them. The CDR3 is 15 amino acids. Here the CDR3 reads CAWSVNVGGTDEQFF. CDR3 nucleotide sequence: TGTGCCTGGAGTGTAAACGTCGGGGGAACAGATGAGCAGTTCTTC.

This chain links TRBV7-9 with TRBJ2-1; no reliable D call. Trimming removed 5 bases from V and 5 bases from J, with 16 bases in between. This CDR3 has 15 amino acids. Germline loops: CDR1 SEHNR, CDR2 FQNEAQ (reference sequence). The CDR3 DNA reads TGTGCCAGCAGCCCTTTTATGAGTGAGGACAATGAGCAGTTCTTC. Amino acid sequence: CASSPFMSEDNEQFF.

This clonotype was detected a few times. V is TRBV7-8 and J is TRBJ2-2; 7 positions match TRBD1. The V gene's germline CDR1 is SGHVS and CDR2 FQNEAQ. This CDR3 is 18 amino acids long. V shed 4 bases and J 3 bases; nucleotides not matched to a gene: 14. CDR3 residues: CASSSPAGGEVHTGELFF. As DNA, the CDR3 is TGTGCCAGCAGCTCCCCAGCAGGGGGAGAGGTCCACACCGGGGAGCTGTTTTTT.

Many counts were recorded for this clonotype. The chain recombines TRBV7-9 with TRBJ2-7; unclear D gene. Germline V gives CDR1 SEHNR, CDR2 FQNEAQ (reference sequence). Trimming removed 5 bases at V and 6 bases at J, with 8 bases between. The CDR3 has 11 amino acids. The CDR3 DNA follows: TGTGCCAGCAGCCCCCAGGTCGAGCAGTACTTC. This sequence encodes CASSPQVEQYF.

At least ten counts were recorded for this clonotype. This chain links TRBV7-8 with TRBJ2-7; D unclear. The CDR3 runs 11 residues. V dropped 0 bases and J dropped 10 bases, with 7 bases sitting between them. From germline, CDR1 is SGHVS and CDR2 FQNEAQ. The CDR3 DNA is TGTGCCAGCAGCTTAGCGGAGAGACAGTACTTC. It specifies CASSLAERQYF.

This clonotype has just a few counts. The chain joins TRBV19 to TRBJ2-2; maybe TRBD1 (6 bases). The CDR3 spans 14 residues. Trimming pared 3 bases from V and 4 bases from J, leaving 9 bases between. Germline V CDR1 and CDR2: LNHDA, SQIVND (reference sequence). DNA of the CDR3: TGTGCCAGTAGTATCGCGACAGGCACCGGGGAGCTGTTTTTT. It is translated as CASSIATGTGELFF.

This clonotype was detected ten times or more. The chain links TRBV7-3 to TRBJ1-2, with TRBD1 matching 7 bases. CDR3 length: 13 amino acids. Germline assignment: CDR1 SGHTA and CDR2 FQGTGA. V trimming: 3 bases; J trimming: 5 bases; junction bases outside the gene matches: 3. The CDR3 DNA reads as TGTGCCAGCAGCTTTTCAGGGGGTTATGGCTACACCTTC. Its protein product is CASSFSGGYGYTF.

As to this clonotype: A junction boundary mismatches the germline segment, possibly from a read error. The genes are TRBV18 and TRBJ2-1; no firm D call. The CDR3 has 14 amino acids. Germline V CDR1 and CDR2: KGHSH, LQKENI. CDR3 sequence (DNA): TGTGCCAGATCACCAGGTAGTAACTACAATGAGCAGTTCTTC. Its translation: CARSPGSNYNEQFF.